What follows is one T cell receptor (beta chain) and its context. What it binds is unknown. Germline loops: CDR1 KGHSH, CDR2 LQKENI. This CDR3 is built from 11 residues. The ends were cut back, 6 bases at V and 10 bases at J, with 11 bases in the middle. This sample stems from a study of T cell responses to AZD1222 COVID-19 vaccine. Regarding the study as a whole: In a largely white British group with more females than males, clonal diversity was possibly underestimated.

Clones were read by immunoSEQ multiplex PCR, and TCRdb kept only the in-frame ones, dropping some. The top ten hold 1.3% to 1.5% of the sample, which has 100,000 to 150,000 clones, around 87% seen once. The clonotype comes from an adult in good health. Material: peripheral blood, obtained on day 0 of AZD1222 vaccination. V and J are TRBV18 and TRBJ2-3; D is perhaps TRBD2 (6 bases). The CDR3 region is CASSFGGAQYF. The CDR3, as DNA: TGTGCCAGCTCTTTCGGCGGGGCGCAGTATTTT.